Included here is one T cell receptor beta chain sequence, with context. Clones were read by immunoSEQ multiplex PCR, and TCRdb kept only the in-frame ones, dropping some. The profile covers 310,000 or so clones, with just over 90% appearing a single time and approximately 2% taken by the ten largest. This sample was included in a study of blood T cell repertoires in COVID-19. Study details: From T cells, B-cell-depleted T cells, or PBMCs came the material, which was cDNA or gDNA.

Source material: peripheral blood. The TCR originated in a woman in her thirties with COVID-19, enrolled during active disease.

CDR3 in DNA: TGTGCCAGCAAAGCGGGAGGGCCCGGGGAGACCCAGTACTTC. As protein: CASKAGGPGETQYF. The J gene is TRBJ2-5, the V gene TRBV2; 10 bases align to TRBD2. CDR3 length: 14 amino acids. Trimming took 7 bases from V and 5 from J; bases not matched to a gene: 7. CDR1 SNHLY and CDR2 FYNNEI come from the germline V gene.